The clone carrying this T cell receptor beta chain was counted between two and nine times. Its antigen is not identified. The germline gives CDR1 SGHTA, CDR2 FQGNSA. V lost 5 bases and J 2 bases, leaving 16 bases between the germline ends. CDR3 length: 15 amino acids. The data are from a study of blood T cells in healthy people across ages. Findings of the study overall: No conclusive comparison of naive versus antigen-experienced cells was possible with unsorted PBMCs.

For the second PCR, which ran for about 7 to 11 cycles, a sample-barcoded 5' primer and a J-beta primer mix were used. A single record per CDR3 protein comes from TCRdb applying MiXCR to the 5' RACE reads. The table records about 800,000 distinct CDR3 sequences, more than 20% of them present only once. Separately, the same data were catalogued under a study of T cells of mothers and their children.

The specimen was blood. The chain uses TRBV7-2 and TRBJ2-7; D may be TRBD1 or TRBD2 (5 bases each). The source of this sequence is a boy aged 5-17 years in good health. DNA for the CDR3: TGTGCCAGCAGCCCTTATGTTGGGGGAACCTACGAGCAGTACTTC. Its translation is CASSPYVGGTYEQYF.